These 20 T cell receptor beta chains were all obtained from the same sample, sequenced in a study of blood T cells in healthy people across ages (dated by TCRdb to about 2015). Libraries were constructed by 5' RACE. Sequencer: Illumina HiSeq 2500. A second PCR of about 6 to 11 cycles was performed with a sample-barcoded 5' primer and a J-beta primer mix. TCRdb reprocessing: public reads trimmed at Q25 with fastp, clones called with MiXCR, in-frame beta chains kept. Records with the same CDR3 protein are collapsed into one entry carrying the most frequent genes and DNA. Here the sample has some 710,000 distinct CDR3 sequences; about 42% occur a single time. 18% of the sample lies in the top ten. The sample consisted of blood. These receptors all come from a man older than 75 in good health.

This clonotype occurred a few times. The chain is built from TRBV7-2 and TRBJ2-7; 7 bases match TRBD1. This CDR3 has 17 amino acids. The junction had 16 bases not matched to a gene; V was cut back by 5 bases and J by 3 bases. Germline CDR1 is SGHTA and CDR2 is FQGNSA. CDR3 DNA sequence: TGTGCCAGCAGCCAACGTACGCCGGGACAGCTGAACTACGAGCAGTACTTC. This translates into CASSQRTPGQLNYEQYF.

This clonotype was seen a few times. The rearrangement links TRBV7-2 to TRBJ2-5; 13 bases line up with TRBD2. The CDR3 is made up of 15 amino acids. Germline trimming cut 6 bases from V and 11 bases from J; bases unmatched to any gene: 12. Germline V gene data show CDR1 as SGHTA and CDR2 as FQGNSA. CDR3: CASSRTSGRAPQQYF. Here the CDR3 DNA reads TGTGCCAGCAGTCGTACTAGCGGGAGGGCCCCTCAGCAGTACTTC.

The V gene is TRBV19, the J gene TRBJ2-1; D not certain. Germline CDR1 is LNHDA and CDR2 is SQIVND (reference sequence). The length of the CDR3 is 16 residues. V dropped 3 bases and J dropped 0 bases, with 12 bases sitting between them. The CDR3 DNA reads TGTGCCAGTAGTATGGCGGCCTATAGCTCCTACAATGAGCAGTTCTTC. Residues: CASSMAAYSSYNEQFF.

The chain carries TRBV10-1 and TRBJ2-1; 7 bases are a match to TRBD1. The CDR3 has 15 amino acids. The germline gives CDR1 WNHNN, CDR2 SYGVQD (reference sequence). J was trimmed by 11 bases and V by 0 bases; bases with no gene match: 10. The CDR3 bases are TGCGCCAGCAGTGAGTCCCGAGGGGGCACGGACAAGCAGTTCTTC. Its translation is CASSESRGGTDKQFF.

The V call is TRBV7-9, the J call TRBJ2-1; D is possibly TRBD2 (5 bases). The CDR3 has 11 residues. In germline, CDR1 is SEHNR, CDR2 FQNEAQ (reference sequence). The V end lost 3 bases, the J end lost 8 bases, and 5 bases lay between the germline ends. In nucleotides, the CDR3 is TGTGCCAGCAGCTTTAGCGATGAGCAGTTCTTC. Translated: CASSFSDEQFF.

The V call is TRBV28, the J call TRBJ1-6; 9 nucleotides match TRBD1. J lost 6 bases, V lost 6 bases, and 12 bases had no gene match. CDR3 length: 17 amino acids. Germline CDR1 and CDR2: MDHEN and SYDVKM. The CDR3 region has the DNA TGTGCCAGCAGAACGACCGGGACAGGGACTTTTAATTCACCCCTCCACTTT. Its protein is CASRTTGTGTFNSPLHF.

The rearrangement uses TRBV5-1 and TRBJ2-7; 15 positions match TRBD2. V was pared by 4 bases and J by 0 bases, with 8 bases of the junction left unmatched. Germline assignment: CDR1 SGHRS and CDR2 YFSETQ. CDR3 length: 18 residues. CDR3 region: CASSRGTSGRPSSYEQYF. CDR3 nucleotides: TGCGCCAGCAGCCGGGGGACTAGCGGGAGGCCTAGCTCCTACGAGCAGTACTTC.

This clonotype was picked up a small number of times. The gene calls are TRBV7-8 and TRBJ1-2; 9 nucleotides line up with TRBD1. Germline trimming cut 5 bases from V and 4 bases from J; bases unmatched to any gene: 8. Germline V gene lookup returns CDR1 SGHVS and CDR2 FQNEAQ. The CDR3 sequence is 15 residues long. Here the CDR3 DNA reads TGTGCCAGCAGCATTTTCCGGGACAGGGCCTATGGCTACACCTTC. This sequence encodes CASSIFRDRAYGYTF.

This clonotype has a count of ten or more. Written as DNA, the CDR3 is TGTGCCAGCAGCCGACAGAGCTCCTACGAGCAGTACTTC. It codes for CASSRQSSYEQYF. V is TRBV7-8 and J is TRBJ2-7, with a possible D match to TRBD1 (5 bases). The CDR3 spans 13 residues. V lost 5 bases and J 0 bases, leaving 8 bases between the germline ends. In germline, CDR1 is SGHVS, CDR2 FQNEAQ. Looking up the rest from reference TRBV7-8 and TRBJ2-7 gives the full variable domain: GAGVSQSPRYKVAKRGQDVALRCDPISGHVSLFWYQQALGQGPEFLTYFQNEAQLDKSGLPSDRFFAERPEGSVSTLKIQRTQQEDSAVYLCASSRQSSYEQYFGPGTRLTVT.

This clonotype appeared many times. V usage is TRBV7-3 and J usage is TRBJ2-1, with D unclear. Trimming took off 5 bases at V and 4 bases at J, with 15 bases between the two ends. CDR3 length equals 15 residues. Germline values: CDR1 SGHTA, CDR2 FQGTGA. The CDR3 sequence: CASSPYISKYNEQFF. CDR3 in DNA: TGTGCCAGCAGCCCTTACATAAGTAAATACAATGAGCAGTTCTTC.

The CDR3: CASSSHNFNEQFF. CDR3 DNA: TGTGCCAGCAGCTCGCACAACTTTAATGAGCAGTTCTTC. This chain connects TRBV6-6 to TRBJ2-1; D gene uncertain. The CDR3 spans 13 residues. The germline CDR1 and CDR2 sequences are MNHNY and SVGAGI (reference sequence). The V end lost 6 bases, the J end lost 7 bases, and 13 bases lay between the germline ends.

This clonotype appeared a single time. A junction end diverges from the germline sequence, so it may reflect a read error. The chain employs TRBV4-3 and TRBJ1-4, with unresolved D. From germline, CDR1 is LGHNA and CDR2 YSLEER. The CDR3 contains 14 residues. The CDR3 is CASRQDMGYEKLFF. In DNA, the CDR3 is TGCGCCAGCAGACAAGATATGGGGTACGAAAAACTGTTTTTT.

The table lists this clonotype with a few counts. This rearrangement joins TRBV5-5 to TRBJ2-3; D is unresolved. The V gene lost 0 bases and the J gene lost 0 bases, with 11 bases spanning the gap. The length of the CDR3 is 16 residues. Germline V gene sequence: CDR1 SGHKS, CDR2 YYEKEE (reference sequence). CDR3 in DNA: TGTGCCAGCAGCTTGGTGGGATCCGCTAGCACAGATACGCAGTATTTT. This translates into CASSLVGSASTDTQYF.

This sequence joins TRBV6-1 and TRBJ1-2; D is perhaps TRBD1 (6 bases). The germline V gene encodes CDR1 MNHNS and CDR2 SASEGT. V was cut by 0 bases and J by 2 bases, with 13 bases left in between. There are 16 residues in the CDR3. The CDR3, as DNA: TGTGCCAGCAGTGAAGCGCTCACAGGGCTGAACTATGGCTACACCTTC. This translates into CASSEALTGLNYGYTF.

This clonotype has just a few counts. The V gene is TRBV10-3, the J gene TRBJ1-1, with D possibly matching TRBD1 (6 bases). V lost 2 bases, J lost 1 base, and 11 bases lay in between. Germline V gene sequence: CDR1 ENHRY, CDR2 SYGVKD. There are 15 residues in the CDR3. The CDR3 reads CAISEGQFGNTEAFF. The DNA of the CDR3 is TGTGCCATCAGTGAGGGACAGTTCGGGAACACTGAAGCTTTCTTT.

Only a few counts were recorded for this clonotype. The rearrangement uses TRBV5-1 and TRBJ2-1; D is uncertain. The CDR3 has 11 amino acids. V lost 4 bases to trimming and J lost 10 bases, with 9 bases between them. Per the germline V gene, CDR1 is SGHRS and CDR2 is YFSETQ. DNA of the CDR3: TGCGCCAGCAGCCGGAGTTGGGAGCAGTTCTTC. This gives the protein CASSRSWEQFF.

The chain couples TRBV29-1 to TRBJ1-1; D is uncertain. Germline V gene sequence: CDR1 SQVTM, CDR2 ANQGSEA. V lost 7 bases and J lost 4, with 22 bases in between. The CDR3 is 15 residues long. The CDR3 sequence: CSGRADYTVGTEAFF. In nucleotides, the CDR3 is TGCAGCGGCCGTGCGGATTATACCGTAGGCACTGAAGCTTTCTTT. The full variable domain, rest sourced from reference TRBV29-1 and TRBJ1-1, is SAVISQKPSRDICQRGTSLTIQCQVDSQVTMMFWYRQQPGQSLTLIATANQGSEATYESGFVIDKFPISRPNLTFSTLTVSNMSPEDSSIYLCSGRADYTVGTEAFFGQGTRLTVV.

The chain joins TRBV6-5 to TRBJ2-5; D is possibly TRBD1 (6 bases). Germline loops: CDR1 MNHEY, CDR2 SVGAGI. This CDR3 is built from 17 residues. V lost 3 bases and J 11 bases, leaving 28 bases between the germline ends. This chain's CDR3 is CASSYRSGQGKKNEQYF. The CDR3 DNA sequence: TGTGCCAGCAGTTATCGGTCCGGGCAGGGGAAAAAGAATGAGCAGTACTTC.

The chain uses TRBV6-6 and TRBJ2-7; 7 positions agree with TRBD1. Germline CDR1 is MNHNY and CDR2 is SVGAGI (reference sequence). The CDR3 has 15 amino acids. Trimming cost V 0 bases and J 1 base; bases outside gene matches: 3. The CDR3 nucleotides are TGTGCCAGCAGTTACTCCAGGGGACAGTCCTACGAGCAGTACTTC. This codes for CASSYSRGQSYEQYF.

The genes are TRBV4-1 and TRBJ1-2; 8 bases fit TRBD1. J gave up 6 bases and V 5 bases, and 11 bases lay outside the gene matches. The germline V gene encodes CDR1 MGHRA and CDR2 YSYEKL. CDR3 length: 15 residues. Here the CDR3 DNA reads TGCGCCAGCAGCTGCAGACTGACGGACAGGGATGGCTACACCTTC. Amino acid sequence: CASSCRLTDRDGYTF.